Shown below are 11 T cell receptor beta chains from a single sample sequenced in a study of blood T cell repertoires in COVID-19. Profiled with immunoSEQ multiplex PCR; TCRdb holds only in-frame clones, not every one. The repertoire includes approximately 240,000 clones, around nine tenths of them detected once, and roughly 0.8% sits in the top ten. Sequencing input: peripheral blood. The source is a man younger than 40 with COVID-19, enrolled during active disease.

The chain combines TRBV7-2 with TRBJ1-1, with no clear D. The CDR3 has 14 residues. Trimming left V 1 base short and J 2 bases short, with 8 bases between. Germline CDR1 and CDR2: SGHTA and FQGNSA. The CDR3 here is CASSLVVRNTEAFF. The CDR3, as DNA: TGTGCCAGCAGCTTAGTGGTCAGAAACACTGAAGCTTTCTTT.

The chain combines TRBV18 with TRBJ1-4; D might be TRBD1 (5 bases). There are 14 residues in the CDR3. V lost 6 bases to trimming and J lost 4 bases, with 12 bases between them. Germline CDR1 reads KGHSH; CDR2 reads LQKENI. The CDR3 spells CASSRQNLNEKLFF. The DNA of the CDR3 is TGTGCCAGCTCCCGACAGAATCTTAATGAAAAACTGTTTTTT.

CDR3 protein: CASSLLGRGNYGYTF. CDR3 in DNA: TGTGCCAGCAGTTTGTTGGGCAGGGGTAACTATGGCTACACCTTC. V gene TRBV27 combines with J gene TRBJ1-2; TRBD1 is a possible D gene (6 bases). Germline V gene sequence: CDR1 MNHEY, CDR2 SMNVEV (reference sequence). This CDR3 is 15 amino acids long. V was trimmed by 3 bases and J by 1 base, leaving 12 bases between them.

The chain is built from TRBV19 and TRBJ1-1; TRBD1 aligns across 9 bases. The CDR3 has 19 amino acids. Germline V lookup: CDR1 LNHDA, CDR2 SQIVND (reference sequence). V dropped 6 bases and J dropped 2; count of bases not matched to a gene: 19. In DNA, the CDR3 is TGTGCCAGTAGCCGAAAGGAGACAGGGGGTGGCTTGATCAACACTGAAGCTTTCTTT. Protein: CASSRKETGGGLINTEAFF.

The chain has TRBV10-3 and TRBJ2-3, with TRBD2 matching 8 bases. CDR1 is ENHRY and CDR2 is SYGVKD in the germline V gene. The ends lost 0 bases at V and 4 bases at J; junction bases unmatched: 9. The CDR3 spans 17 residues. The CDR3: CAISESGPGLEADTQYF. In DNA form, the CDR3 reads TGTGCCATCAGTGAGTCCGGACCGGGACTAGAGGCAGATACGCAGTATTTT.

The rearrangement uses TRBV5-5 and TRBJ1-6, with D tentatively TRBD1 (5 bases). Trimming stripped 0 bases from V and 8 bases from J, with 12 bases between. The CDR3 runs to 15 residues. CDR1 SGHKS and CDR2 YYEKEE come from the germline V gene (reference sequence). The CDR3 DNA reads as TGTGCCAGCAGCTTGGTGCCGGGGGGAGATTCACCCCTCCACTTT. It is translated as CASSLVPGGDSPLHF.

The genes are TRBV5-4 and TRBJ2-2; 7 bases align to TRBD1. CDR3 length: 15 residues. Trimming took 4 bases from V and 6 from J; bases not matched to a gene: 9. CDR1 SGHNT and CDR2 YYREEE come from the germline V gene (reference sequence). CDR3 coding DNA: TGTGCCAGCAGCACAAGGGACAGCCAGGCCGGGGAGCTGTTTTTT. As protein: CASSTRDSQAGELFF.

The V gene is TRBV11-1, the J gene TRBJ2-3; 10 bases agree with TRBD2. V dropped 2 bases and J dropped 1; count of bases not matched to a gene: 0. Germline V gene data show CDR1 as SGHAT and CDR2 as FQDESV (reference sequence). CDR3 size: 15 residues. This CDR3 reads CASSLTSGGTDTQYF. CDR3 DNA sequence: TGTGCCAGCAGCTTAACTAGCGGGGGCACAGATACGCAGTATTTT.

The J gene is TRBJ1-5, the V gene TRBV19; the D is unclear. This CDR3 is built from 14 residues. Germline assignment: CDR1 LNHDA and CDR2 SQIVND (reference sequence). Trimming left V 5 bases short and J 0 bases short, with 8 bases between. CDR3 sequence reads: CASSFRVSNQPQHF. The CDR3 coding sequence is TGTGCCAGTAGTTTCCGGGTTAGCAATCAGCCCCAGCATTTT. Drawing the rest from reference TRBV19 and TRBJ1-5, the complete variable domain is DGGITQSPKYLFRKEGQNVTLSCEQNLNHDAMYWYRQDPGQGLRLIYYSQIVNDFQKGDIAEGYSVSREKKESFPLTVTSAQKNPTAFYLCASSFRVSNQPQHFGDGTRLSIL.

CDR3 in amino acids: CASSLPEANEKLFF. The CDR3 nucleotides read TGTGCCAGCAGCTTACCCGAGGCTAATGAAAAACTGTTTTTT. This sequence joins TRBV5-5 and TRBJ1-4; no firm D call. The CDR3 sequence is 14 residues long. Trimming took 2 bases from V and 3 from J, leaving 8 bases between them. CDR1 SGHKS and CDR2 YYEKEE come from the germline V gene (reference sequence).

In this sample, this clone turned up once. The rearrangement joins TRBV13 to TRBJ2-3; 9 positions agree with TRBD2. V dropped 0 bases and J dropped 6; count of bases not matched to a gene: 10. The CDR3 has 17 amino acids. CDR1 is PRHDT and CDR2 is FYEKMQ in the germline V gene (reference sequence). The DNA for the CDR3 is TGTGCCAGCAGCTTAGGCCATGGCGGGGGGGCCCCCGATACGCAGTATTTT. It specifies CASSLGHGGGAPDTQYF.